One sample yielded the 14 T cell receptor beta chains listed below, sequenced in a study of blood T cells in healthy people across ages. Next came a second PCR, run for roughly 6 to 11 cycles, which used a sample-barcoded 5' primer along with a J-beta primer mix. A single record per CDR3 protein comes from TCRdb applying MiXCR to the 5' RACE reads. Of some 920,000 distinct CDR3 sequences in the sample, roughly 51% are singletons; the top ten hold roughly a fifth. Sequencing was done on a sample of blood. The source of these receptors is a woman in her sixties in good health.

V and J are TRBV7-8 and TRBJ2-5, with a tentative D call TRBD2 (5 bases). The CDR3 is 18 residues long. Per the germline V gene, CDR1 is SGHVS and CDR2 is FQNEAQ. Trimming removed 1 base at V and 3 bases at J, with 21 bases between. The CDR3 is CASSLERARAQEKETQYF. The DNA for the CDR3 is TGTGCCAGCAGCTTAGAACGGGCGCGGGCTCAAGAAAAAGAGACCCAGTACTTC.

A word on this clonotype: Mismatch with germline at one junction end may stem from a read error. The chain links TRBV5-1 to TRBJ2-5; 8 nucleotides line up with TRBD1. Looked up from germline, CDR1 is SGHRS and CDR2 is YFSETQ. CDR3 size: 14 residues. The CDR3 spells CASGLQGVNNEQYF. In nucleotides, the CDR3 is TGCGCCAGCGGCTTACAGGGGGTGAACAATGAGCAGTACTTC.

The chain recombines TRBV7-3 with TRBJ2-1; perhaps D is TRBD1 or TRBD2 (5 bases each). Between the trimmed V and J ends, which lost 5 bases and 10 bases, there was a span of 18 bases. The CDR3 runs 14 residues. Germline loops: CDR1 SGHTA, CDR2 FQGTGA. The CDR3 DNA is TGTGCCAGCAGCCCTACAGACCGAAGGGACGAGCAGTTCTTC. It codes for CASSPTDRRDEQFF.

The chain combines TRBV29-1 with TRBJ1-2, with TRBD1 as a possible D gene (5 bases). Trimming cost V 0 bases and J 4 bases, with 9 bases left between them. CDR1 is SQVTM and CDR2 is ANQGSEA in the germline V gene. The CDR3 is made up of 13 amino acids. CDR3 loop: CSVEEGLTYGYTF. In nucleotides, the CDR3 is TGCAGCGTTGAAGAGGGACTGACCTATGGCTACACCTTC.

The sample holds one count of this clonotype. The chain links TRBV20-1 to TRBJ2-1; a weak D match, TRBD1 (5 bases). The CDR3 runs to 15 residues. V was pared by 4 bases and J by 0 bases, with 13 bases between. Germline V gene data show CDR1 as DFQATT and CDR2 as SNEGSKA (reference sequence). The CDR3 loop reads CSAMWGLSSYNEQFF. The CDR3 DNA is TGCAGTGCTATGTGGGGCCTAAGCTCCTACAATGAGCAGTTCTTC.

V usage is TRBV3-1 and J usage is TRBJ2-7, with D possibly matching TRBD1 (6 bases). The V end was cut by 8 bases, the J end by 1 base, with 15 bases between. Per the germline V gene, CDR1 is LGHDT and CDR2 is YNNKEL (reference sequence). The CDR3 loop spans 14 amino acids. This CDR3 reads CASGEKTGSYEQYF. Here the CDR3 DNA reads TGTGCCAGCGGAGAGAAGACAGGTTCCTACGAGCAGTACTTC.

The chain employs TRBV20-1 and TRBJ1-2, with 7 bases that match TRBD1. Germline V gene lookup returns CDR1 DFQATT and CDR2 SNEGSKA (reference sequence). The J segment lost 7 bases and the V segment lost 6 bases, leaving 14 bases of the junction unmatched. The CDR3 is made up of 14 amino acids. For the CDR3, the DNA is TGCAGTGCCAAGAGTAACAGGGGCTTTGGTGGCTACACCTTC. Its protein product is CSAKSNRGFGGYTF.

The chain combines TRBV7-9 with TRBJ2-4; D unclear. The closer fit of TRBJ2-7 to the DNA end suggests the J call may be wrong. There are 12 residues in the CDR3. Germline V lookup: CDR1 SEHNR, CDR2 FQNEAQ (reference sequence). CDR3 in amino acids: CASSSVSNEQYF. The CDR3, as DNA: TGTGCCAGCAGCTCCGTCTCGAACGAGCAGTACTTC.

The CDR3 DNA sequence: TGCAGTGCTAGAGTTGCGCATCAGCCCCAGCATTTT. Its translation: CSARVAHQPQHF. This chain connects TRBV20-1 to TRBJ1-5; D gene uncertain. Germline lookup yields CDR1 DFQATT and CDR2 SNEGSKA (reference sequence). There are 12 residues in the CDR3. The V and J ends lost 1 base and 5 bases respectively, with 6 bases between them.

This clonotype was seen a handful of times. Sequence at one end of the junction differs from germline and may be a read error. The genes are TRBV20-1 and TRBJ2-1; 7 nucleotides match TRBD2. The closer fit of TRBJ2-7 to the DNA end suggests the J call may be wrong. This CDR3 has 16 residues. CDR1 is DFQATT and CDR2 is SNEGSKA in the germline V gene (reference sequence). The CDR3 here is CSARDGPRGSRNEQYF. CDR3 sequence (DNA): TGCAGTGCTCGAGATGGACCGCGCGGGAGTCGAAACGAGCAGTACTTC.

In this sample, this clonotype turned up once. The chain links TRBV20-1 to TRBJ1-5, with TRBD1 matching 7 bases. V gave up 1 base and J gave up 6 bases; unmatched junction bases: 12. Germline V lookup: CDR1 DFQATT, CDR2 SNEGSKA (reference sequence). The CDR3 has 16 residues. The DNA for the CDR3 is TGCAGTGCTAGAGCCCGGGGAGGGGGCAGGAGTCAGCCCCAGCATTTT. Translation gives CSARARGGGRSQPQHF.

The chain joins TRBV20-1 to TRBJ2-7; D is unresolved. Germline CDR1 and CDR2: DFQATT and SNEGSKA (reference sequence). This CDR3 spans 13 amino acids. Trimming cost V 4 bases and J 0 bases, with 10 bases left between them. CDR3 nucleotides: TGCAGTGCTACGGGCAGGTACTCCTACGAGCAGTACTTC. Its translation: CSATGRYSYEQYF.

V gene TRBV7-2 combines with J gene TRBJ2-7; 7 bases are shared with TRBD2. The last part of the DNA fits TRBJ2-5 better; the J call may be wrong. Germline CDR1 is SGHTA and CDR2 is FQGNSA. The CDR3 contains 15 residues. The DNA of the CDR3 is TGTGCCAGCAGCCGTTGGGCGGGAGCAAGAGAGACCCAGTACTTC. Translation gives CASSRWAGARETQYF.

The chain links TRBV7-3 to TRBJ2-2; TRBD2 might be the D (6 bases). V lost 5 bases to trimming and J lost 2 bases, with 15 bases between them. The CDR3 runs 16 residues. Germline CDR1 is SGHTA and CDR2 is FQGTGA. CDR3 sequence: CASSPGGRKNTGELFF. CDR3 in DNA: TGTGCCAGCAGCCCTGGAGGGCGGAAAAACACCGGGGAGCTGTTTTTT.